The source of this T cell receptor beta chain is a study of T cells after yellow fever vaccination. Study details: Each low-cell-number fraction was prepared by means of SMART-Seq v4 Ultra Low Input.

The CDR3 spans 17 residues. It was through 5'RACE template switching that TCR cDNA was made, with a universal primer site and UMIs added. TCRdb used MiXCR to reprocess the 5' RACE reads, holding one entry per CDR3 protein. The table has 200,000 to 300,000 distinct CDR3 sequences, over 6.5% seen once; the top ten hold about 0.95%. The sample holds many counts of this clonotype. Specimen: CD4+ T cells sorted from PBMCs, collected on the day of the yellow fever booster vaccination. The rearrangement joins TRBV21-1 to TRBJ2-1; TRBD2, the D gene given by the table, was not confirmed from the DNA. TRBV21-1 is flagged as a pseudogene. This TCR derives from a man aged 25-40 years who received the YFV17D yellow fever vaccine. The CDR3 DNA reads TGTGCCAGCAGCCCTCTTGCCCTAGCGGGAGGGCCCTTAGAGCAGTTCTTC. It encodes CASSPLALAGGPLEQFF.